This T cell receptor (beta chain) was sequenced during a study of breast tumors, draining lymph nodes, adjacent tissues. General study findings and limits: Tumors had less TCR diversity than lymph nodes, more than nontumor tissue. Tumor T cell lymph node origin was a supported hypothesis, not proven. Luminal-like breast cancer showed significantly greater tumor-nontumor repertoire similarity than basal-like breast cancer did.

The lymph nodes were axillary draining lymph nodes from breast cancer patients. This clonotype came up many times. The antigen remains undetermined. One entry per CDR3 protein results from TCRdb running MiXCR on the multiplex PCR reads. This sample yields some 100,000 distinct CDR3 sequences, of which roughly 20% are seen a single time; around 1.3% belongs to the top ten. This CDR3 is built from 12 residues. Trimming removed 9 bases at V and 3 bases at J, with 11 bases between. From germline, CDR1 is SNHLY and CDR2 FYNNEI. V gene TRBV2 combines with J gene TRBJ2-5, with unresolved D. The sequence was obtained from a female donor with breast cancer. Some clones in this sample may be carry-over from other donors' samples. The specimen sequenced was axillary lymph node tissue. The CDR3 region has the DNA TGTGCCAGTGGTTGGGTTGAAGAGACCCAGTACTTC. Residues: CASGWVEETQYF.